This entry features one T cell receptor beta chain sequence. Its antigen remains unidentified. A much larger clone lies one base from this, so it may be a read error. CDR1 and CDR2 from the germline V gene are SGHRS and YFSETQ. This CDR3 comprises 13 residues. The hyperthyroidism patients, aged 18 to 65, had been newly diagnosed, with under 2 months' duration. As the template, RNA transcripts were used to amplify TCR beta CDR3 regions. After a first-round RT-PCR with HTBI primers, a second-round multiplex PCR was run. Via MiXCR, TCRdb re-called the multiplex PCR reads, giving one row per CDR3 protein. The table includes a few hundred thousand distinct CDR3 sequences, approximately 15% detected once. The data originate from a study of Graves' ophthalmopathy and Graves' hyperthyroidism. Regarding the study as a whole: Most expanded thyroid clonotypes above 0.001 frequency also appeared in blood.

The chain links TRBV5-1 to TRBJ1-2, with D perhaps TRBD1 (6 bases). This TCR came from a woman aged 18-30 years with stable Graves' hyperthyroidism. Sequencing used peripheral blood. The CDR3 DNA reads TGCGCCAGCAGCTTGGCCGCAGGGGATGGCTTCACCTTC. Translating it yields CASSLAAGDGFTF.